This passage covers 20 T cell receptor beta chains from one sample sequenced in a study of blood T cell repertoires in COVID-19. TCRdb keeps only in-frame clones here, not all; method: immunoSEQ multiplex PCR. The data show about 140,000 clones, with roughly 85% seen just once and 2.5% to 3% held by the top ten. Input material: PBMCs or T cells enriched from blood (not recorded which). Receptors were obtained from a woman aged 45-59 years who had recovered from COVID-19.

This clone was observed a handful of times. The V gene is TRBV18, the J gene TRBJ2-7; 7 positions match TRBD1. V gave up 4 bases and J gave up 7 bases; unmatched junction bases: 4. CDR1 is KGHSH and CDR2 is LQKENI in the germline V gene. The CDR3 runs to 12 residues. Written as DNA, the CDR3 is TGTGCCAGCTCACACGAGACAGGGGAGCAGTACTTC. It specifies CASSHETGEQYF. The full variable domain, rest sourced from reference TRBV18 and TRBJ2-7, is NAGVMQNPRHLVRRRGQEARLRCSPMKGHSHVYWYRQLPEEGLKFMVYLQKENIIDESGMPKERFSAEFPKEGPSILRIQQVVRGDSAAYFCASSHETGEQYFGPGTRLTVT.

The genes are TRBV5-1 and TRBJ1-4, with D maybe TRBD1 (5 bases). Trimming stripped 5 bases from V and 6 bases from J, with 11 bases between. The CDR3 consists of 13 residues. Germline values: CDR1 SGHRS, CDR2 YFSETQ. The CDR3 nucleotides read TGCGCCAGCAGAATCGGGGGAGATGAAAAACTGTTTTTT. It translates to CASRIGGDEKLFF. Using reference TRBV5-1 and TRBJ1-4 for the parts outside the CDR3, the full variable domain is KAGVTQTPRYLIKTRGQQVTLSCSPISGHRSVSWYQQTPGQGLQFLFEYFSETQRNKGNFPGRFSGRQFSNSRSEMNVSTLELGDSALYLCASRIGGDEKLFFGSGTQLSVL.

V is TRBV28 and J is TRBJ1-4, with 7 nucleotides matching TRBD1. Trimming at V came to 6 bases and at J to 8 bases, leaving 6 bases not matched to a gene. CDR3 length equals 13 residues. The germline CDR1 and CDR2 sequences are MDHEN and SYDVKM. For the CDR3, the DNA is TGTGCCAGCAGGCGACAGGGTGAGGAAAAACTGTTTTTT. This codes for CASRRQGEEKLFF.

The chain links TRBV27 to TRBJ2-1; possibly TRBD2 for D (5 bases). Trimming shortened V by 6 bases and J by 5 bases, and 23 bases separated the two germline ends. Germline V gene lookup returns CDR1 MNHEY and CDR2 SMNVEV (reference sequence). The CDR3 runs 17 residues. The CDR3 loop reads CASRPTEDSPRDNEQFF. In DNA form, the CDR3 reads TGTGCCAGCAGGCCAACCGAGGACTCCCCCCGGGACAATGAGCAGTTCTTC.

V is TRBV6-6 and J is TRBJ2-3; 7 nucleotides line up with TRBD1. The germline gives CDR1 MNHNY, CDR2 SVGAGI (reference sequence). V lost 4 bases, J lost 5 bases, and 3 bases stayed unmatched. The CDR3 sequence is 13 residues long. The CDR3 DNA sequence: TGTGCCAGCAGTTTACAGGGGTTAGATACGCAGTATTTT. Residues: CASSLQGLDTQYF.

This chain uses TRBV5-1 with TRBJ1-4; no definite D call. Germline V lookup: CDR1 SGHRS, CDR2 YFSETQ. V was trimmed by 0 bases and J by 7 bases, leaving 7 bases between them. CDR3 length: 13 residues. In nucleotides, the CDR3 is TGCGCCAGCAGCTTGGGGCCAAGTGAAAAACTGTTTTTT. This codes for CASSLGPSEKLFF.

The chain couples TRBV6-1 to TRBJ1-6, with 10 bases identical to TRBD1. Germline assignment: CDR1 MNHNS and CDR2 SASEGT. The CDR3 totals 16 residues. Losses at the gene ends were 4 bases for V and 7 bases for J; bases not matched to a gene: 7. In DNA, the CDR3 is TGTGCCAGCAGTGCCGTCCCGGGACAGGGGAATTCACCCCTCCACTTT. Residues: CASSAVPGQGNSPLHF.

V usage is TRBV19 and J usage is TRBJ2-7, with D possibly being TRBD2 (6 bases). CDR3 size: 15 residues. With 5 bases removed from V and 5 bases from J, the gap between germline ends came to 19 bases. The V gene's germline CDR1 is LNHDA and CDR2 SQIVND (reference sequence). CDR3 nucleotides: TGTGCCAGTAGTTCCTCGGAGGGCCGGTTGAACGAGCAGTACTTC. Protein product: CASSSSEGRLNEQYF.

The chain combines TRBV10-1 with TRBJ1-1; D is possibly TRBD1 (5 bases). Germline lookup yields CDR1 WNHNN and CDR2 SYGVQD (reference sequence). This CDR3 spans 12 amino acids. V shed 10 bases and J shed 7 bases, with 16 bases lying between them. The CDR3, as DNA: TGCGCCACCTCTCCAGGGCCTAATGAAGCTTTCTTT. Translation gives CATSPGPNEAFF.

The chain has TRBV6-2 or TRBV6-3 and TRBJ2-1; 10 nucleotides match TRBD2. This CDR3 has 15 amino acids. V lost 3 bases, J lost 6 bases, and 5 bases stayed unmatched. Germline-derived CDR1 and CDR2 are MNHEY and SVGEGT. The CDR3 nucleotides read TGTGCCAGCAGTTATGAGGCTAGCGGGGGCAATGAGCAGTTCTTC. It specifies CASSYEASGGNEQFF.

The gene calls are TRBV10-3 and TRBJ2-2, with 13 bases lining up with TRBD2. The CDR3 covers 17 residues. From germline, CDR1 is ENHRY and CDR2 SYGVKD. J lost 4 bases, V lost 2 bases, and 4 bases had no gene match. Here the CDR3 reads CAISERTSGRGTGELFF. The CDR3 nucleotides are TGTGCCATCAGTGAGCGGACTAGCGGGAGAGGCACCGGGGAGCTGTTTTTT.

The chain links TRBV3-1 (or the pseudogene TRBV3-2) to TRBJ1-4, with 9 nucleotides matching TRBD1. This CDR3 region has 13 residues. The ends lost 4 bases at V and 11 bases at J; junction bases unmatched: 5. Per the germline V gene, CDR1 is LGHDT and CDR2 is YNNKEL (reference sequence). The CDR3 DNA reads as TGTGCCAGCAGCCCCCGGGACAGGGAGAAACTGTTTTTT. Protein: CASSPRDREKLFF.

The gene calls are TRBV3-1 (or the pseudogene TRBV3-2) and TRBJ2-3; a possible D gene is TRBD2 (5 bases). This CDR3 contains 15 residues. Trimming left V 4 bases short and J 1 base short, with 12 bases between. The germline V gene encodes CDR1 LGHDT and CDR2 YNNKEL (reference sequence). This CDR3 reads CASSLIWGGTDTQYF. The CDR3 DNA follows: TGTGCCAGCAGCCTCATCTGGGGAGGCACAGATACGCAGTATTTT.

This chain links TRBV5-1 with TRBJ2-7; 9 bases fit TRBD1. The ends lost 5 bases at V and 3 bases at J; junction bases unmatched: 6. Germline CDR1 and CDR2: SGHRS and YFSETQ. CDR3 length: 14 residues. The CDR3 coding sequence is TGCGCCAGCAGTTCTGACAGGGGGAACTACGAGCAGTACTTC. Amino acid sequence: CASSSDRGNYEQYF.

This clone has a single count. J is TRBJ1-2 and V is TRBV6-5, with 7 positions matching TRBD1. Trimming removed 7 bases from V and 2 bases from J; junction bases left unmatched: 4. This CDR3 comprises 13 residues. CDR1 MNHEY and CDR2 SVGAGI come from the germline V gene. CDR3 loop: CASNSGQNYGYTF. The DNA of the CDR3 is TGTGCCAGCAACTCGGGACAGAACTATGGCTACACCTTC.

The V gene is TRBV5-5, the J gene TRBJ1-4, with D perhaps TRBD1 (6 bases). The CDR3 spans 14 residues. The germline V gene has CDR1 SGHKS and CDR2 YYEKEE (reference sequence). Deletions cut 3 bases from V and 4 bases from J, with 10 bases between. CDR3 sequence reads: CASSSPDSNEKLFF. The CDR3 DNA is TGTGCCAGCAGCTCCCCGGACAGTAATGAAAAACTGTTTTTT.

The V and J genes are TRBV13 and TRBJ2-1; D is undetermined. There are 14 residues in the CDR3. Between the trimmed V and J ends, which lost 1 base and 8 bases, there was a span of 12 bases. The V gene's germline CDR1 is PRHDT and CDR2 FYEKMQ (reference sequence). This CDR3 is CASSLAPGWDEQFF. The CDR3 nucleotides read TGTGCCAGCAGCTTAGCCCCAGGCTGGGATGAGCAGTTCTTC. The full variable domain, with the rest looked up from reference TRBV13 and TRBJ2-1, is AAGVIQSPRHLIKEKRETATLKCYPIPRHDTVYWYQQGPGQDPQFLISFYEKMQSDKGSIPDRFSAQQFSDYHSELNMSSLELGDSALYFCASSLAPGWDEQFFGPGTRLTVL.

The V gene is TRBV3-1 (or the pseudogene TRBV3-2), the J gene TRBJ2-5; the match to TRBD2 covers 13 bases. The germline CDR1 and CDR2 sequences are LGHDT and YNNKEL (reference sequence). The V and J ends lost 4 bases and 5 bases, in that order; junction bases with no gene match: 4. CDR3 length equals 15 residues. The DNA of the CDR3 is TGTGCCAGCAGCCCGGAGACTAGCGGGAGGGAGACCCAGTACTTC. Its protein product is CASSPETSGRETQYF.

J is TRBJ1-4 and V is TRBV6-4; D is unresolved. Germline lookup yields CDR1 MRHNA and CDR2 SNTAGT. V was pared by 7 bases and J by 0 bases, with 12 bases between. This CDR3 contains 15 residues. The CDR3 DNA is TGTGCCAGCAAATGGGGAGATGCAACTAATGAAAAACTGTTTTTT. Translating gives CASKWGDATNEKLFF.

This sequence joins TRBV19 and TRBJ1-2; perhaps TRBD1 as D (5 bases). Looked up from germline, CDR1 is LNHDA and CDR2 is SQIVND (reference sequence). The CDR3 has 12 amino acids. Trimming cost V 7 bases and J 4 bases, with 10 bases left between them. The CDR3 region is CASTFGGYGYTF. CDR3 bases: TGTGCCAGTACTTTCGGGGGCTATGGCTACACCTTC.